One sample yielded the 11 T cell receptor beta chains listed below, sequenced in a study of cytomegalovirus exposure and HLA in healthy donors. Sequencing used immunoSEQ multiplex PCR; TCRdb keeps in-frame clones, though not all of them. The table lists around 150,000 clones, approximately 90% of them singletons. Sequences were obtained from PBMCs. Receptors originate from a man in his late teens or twenties in good health and CMV-seronegative.

J is TRBJ2-6 and V is TRBV5-4; tentatively, D is TRBD1 (5 bases). The CDR3 spans 15 residues. Trimming took 4 bases from V and 9 from J, leaving 17 bases between them. CDR1 is SGHNT and CDR2 is YYREEE in the germline V gene (reference sequence). CDR3 DNA: TGTGCCAGCAGCCGGGTGCAGGGAAGGGTCAACGTCCTGACTTTC. Protein product: CASSRVQGRVNVLTF.

V gene TRBV27 combines with J gene TRBJ2-7, with 7 bases fitting TRBD1. V trimming: 3 bases; J trimming: 6 bases; junction bases outside the gene matches: 8. The CDR3 covers 14 residues. The germline V gene has CDR1 MNHEY and CDR2 SMNVEV (reference sequence). The CDR3 loop reads CASSFQRTGSEQYF. CDR3 nucleotides: TGTGCCAGCAGTTTCCAAAGGACAGGATCCGAGCAGTACTTC.

The chain is built from TRBV9 and TRBJ1-4; the match to TRBD1 covers 9 bases. The V gene end was trimmed by 3 bases and the J gene end by 7 bases; junction bases not matched to a gene: 13. Germline CDR1 is SGDLS and CDR2 is YYNGEE. The CDR3 has 17 residues. The CDR3 protein is CASSAEGTGRLSEKLFF. The CDR3 DNA is TGTGCCAGCAGCGCAGAGGGGACAGGGAGGTTAAGTGAAAAACTGTTTTTT. The variable domain in full, with the rest retrieved from reference TRBV9 and TRBJ1-4, is DSGVTQTPKHLITATGQRVTLRCSPRSGDLSVYWYQQSLDQGLQFLIQYYNGEERAKGNILERFSAQQFPDLHSELNLSSLELGDSALYFCASSAEGTGRLSEKLFFGSGTQLSVL.

The rearrangement joins TRBV10-3 to TRBJ2-1, with 10 bases identical to TRBD1. Trimming removed 0 bases from V and 2 bases from J; junction bases left unmatched: 4. The CDR3 runs 17 residues. The germline V gene has CDR1 ENHRY and CDR2 SYGVKD. In DNA form, the CDR3 reads TGTGCCATCAGTGAGTCGATGGGACAGGGGACCTACAATGAGCAGTTCTTC. It yields the protein CAISESMGQGTYNEQFF.

The rearrangement joins TRBV10-1 to TRBJ2-1; 7 bases match TRBD2. The V and J ends lost 3 bases and 0 bases, in that order; junction bases with no gene match: 5. CDR1 WNHNN and CDR2 SYGVQD come from the germline V gene (reference sequence). The CDR3 sequence is 16 residues long. The DNA of the CDR3 is TGCGCCAGCAGTGAATTGGCGGGAGTCTCCTACAATGAGCAGTTCTTC. Its translation is CASSELAGVSYNEQFF.

The chain employs TRBV9 and TRBJ2-1; 10 nucleotides match TRBD2. The CDR3 has 15 amino acids. Germline V gives CDR1 SGDLS, CDR2 YYNGEE. After removal of 0 bases from V and 7 bases from J, the junction contained 4 bases not matched to a gene. CDR3 sequence (DNA): TGTGCCAGCAGCGTAGACAGCGGGGGGGCGAATGAGCAGTTCTTC. Its protein is CASSVDSGGANEQFF. The whole variable domain, filled in from reference TRBV9 and TRBJ2-1, reads DSGVTQTPKHLITATGQRVTLRCSPRSGDLSVYWYQQSLDQGLQFLIQYYNGEERAKGNILERFSAQQFPDLHSELNLSSLELGDSALYFCASSVDSGGANEQFFGPGTRLTVL.

This sequence joins TRBV6-1 and TRBJ2-7, with D perhaps matching TRBD1 (6 bases). Germline V gene lookup returns CDR1 MNHNS and CDR2 SASEGT. There are 15 residues in the CDR3. Trimming took 6 bases from V and 4 from J, leaving 19 bases between them. CDR3 region: CASRGQNRVGYEQYV. CDR3 DNA: TGTGCCAGCAGAGGTCAAAACAGGGTGGGGTACGAGCAGTACGTC.

This chain uses TRBV27 with TRBJ2-4; 8 positions agree with TRBD1. The V segment lost 2 bases and the J segment 2 bases; nucleotides outside the gene matches: 5. The CDR3 has 16 amino acids. Germline lookup yields CDR1 MNHEY and CDR2 SMNVEV (reference sequence). The CDR3 reads CASSLGDRRSKNIQYF. In DNA form, the CDR3 reads TGTGCCAGCAGTTTAGGGGACAGGAGGTCCAAAAACATTCAGTACTTC.

The rearrangement joins TRBV25-1 to TRBJ2-1; the D gene is possibly TRBD1 (5 bases). V shed 7 bases and J shed 0 bases, with 7 bases lying between them. This CDR3 contains 13 residues. CDR1 is MGHDK and CDR2 is SYGVNS in the germline V gene. The CDR3 DNA reads TGTGCCAGCACTGGACACTCCTACAATGAGCAGTTCTTC. This sequence encodes CASTGHSYNEQFF.

The V gene is TRBV7-9, the J gene TRBJ2-3, with unresolved D. CDR1 and CDR2 from the germline V gene are SEHNR and FQNEAQ (reference sequence). The CDR3 runs to 12 residues. Deletions cut 6 bases from V and 3 bases from J, with 7 bases between. Here the CDR3 reads CASRLGTDTQYF. The CDR3 DNA reads TGTGCCAGCAGGCTCGGTACAGATACGCAGTATTTT.

The rearrangement uses TRBV5-1 and TRBJ2-7; D perhaps matches TRBD1 (6 bases). CDR3 length: 16 amino acids. V gave up 8 bases and J gave up 7 bases, with 28 bases separating them. Looked up from germline, CDR1 is SGHRS and CDR2 is YFSETQ. The CDR3 nucleotides read TGCGCCAGTTCCGCCCAGGGGCGAAGGCCATCGGGGGAGCAGTACTTC. It translates to CASSAQGRRPSGEQYF.